This entry lists 23 T cell receptor beta chains sequenced from one sample in a study of blood T cell repertoires in COVID-19. Generated by immunoSEQ multiplex PCR, the TCRdb table keeps only in-frame clones and is missing some. The sample records tens of thousands of clones, roughly 86% being singletons. Sequenced: peripheral blood. The receptors derive from a woman aged 55-70 years with acute or convalescent COVID-19.

The chain links TRBV7-3 to TRBJ2-4; D is undetermined. The V gene lost 5 bases and the J gene lost 0 bases, with 11 bases spanning the gap. This CDR3 contains 15 residues. CDR1 is SGHTA, CDR2 FQGTGA, per germline. The CDR3: CASSATPGAKNIQYF. The DNA for the CDR3 is TGTGCCAGCAGCGCAACCCCGGGAGCCAAAAACATTCAGTACTTC.

This chain uses TRBV11-2 with TRBJ1-4; 7 nucleotides agree with TRBD1. Germline V gene sequence: CDR1 SGHAT, CDR2 FQNNGV. The CDR3 extends over 15 amino acids. V shed 2 bases and J 8 bases; nucleotides not matched to a gene: 8. The CDR3: CASSLWSGTAEKLFF. The CDR3 DNA follows: TGTGCCAGCAGCTTATGGTCAGGGACAGCGGAAAAACTGTTTTTT.

The J gene is TRBJ2-7, the V gene TRBV11-2, with 7 bases fitting TRBD1. V was pared by 3 bases and J by 2 bases, with 4 bases of the junction left unmatched. The length of the CDR3 is 14 residues. CDR1 SGHAT and CDR2 FQNNGV come from the germline V gene. CDR3 region: CASSFGTETYEQYF. CDR3 DNA: TGTGCCAGCAGCTTTGGGACAGAAACCTACGAGCAGTACTTC.

The V gene is TRBV6-4, the J gene TRBJ2-3; 8 bases are a match to TRBD2. Germline CDR1 MRHNA, CDR2 SNTAGT. The V and J ends lost 2 bases and 1 base, in that order; junction bases with no gene match: 2. The CDR3 totals 15 residues. The CDR3 protein is CASSDPGLGTDTQYF. The CDR3 nucleotides read TGTGCCAGCAGTGACCCGGGACTAGGCACAGATACGCAGTATTTT.

V usage is TRBV6-6 and J usage is TRBJ1-2; D gene ambiguous. Germline V lookup: CDR1 MNHNY, CDR2 SVGAGI (reference sequence). The CDR3 contains 15 residues. With 7 bases removed from V and 6 bases from J, the gap between germline ends came to 21 bases. The CDR3 DNA reads TGTGCCAGCACCCTATCCGCGGGTTCCCTAAATGGCTACACCTTC. As protein: CASTLSAGSLNGYTF.

V usage is TRBV3-1 (or the pseudogene TRBV3-2) and J usage is TRBJ2-1; weak D call: TRBD2 (6 bases). V dropped 0 bases and J dropped 9 bases, with 9 bases sitting between them. The germline CDR1 and CDR2 sequences are LGHDT and YNNKEL (reference sequence). CDR3 size: 13 residues. The CDR3 DNA sequence: TGTGCCAGCAGCCAAGATCTGCGGGGTGAGCAGTTCTTC. Its translation: CASSQDLRGEQFF.

This chain joins TRBV5-4 and TRBJ2-1; a possible D gene is TRBD1 (5 bases). Germline V gene sequence: CDR1 SGHNT, CDR2 YYREEE (reference sequence). The CDR3 contains 18 residues. V was trimmed by 4 bases and J by 1 base, leaving 21 bases between them. CDR3 in amino acids: CASSPFPYRLRSYNEQFF. DNA for the CDR3: TGTGCCAGCAGCCCCTTTCCGTACAGGTTACGGTCCTACAATGAGCAGTTCTTC.

The J gene is TRBJ2-5, the V gene TRBV7-2, with TRBD1 matching 7 bases. CDR3 length: 14 residues. The trim removed 6 bases at V and 5 bases at J, leaving 9 bases unmatched. Germline V lookup: CDR1 SGHTA, CDR2 FQGNSA. CDR3 region: CASSSNRGKETQYF. The CDR3 coding sequence is TGTGCCAGCAGTTCAAACAGGGGAAAGGAGACCCAGTACTTC.

The V gene is TRBV28, the J gene TRBJ2-1; the match to TRBD2 covers 12 bases. Germline V gene lookup returns CDR1 MDHEN and CDR2 SYDVKM. J gave up 6 bases and V 3 bases, and 9 bases lay outside the gene matches. This CDR3 comprises 17 residues. The CDR3 DNA is TGTGCCAGCAGTTTCTCTAGCGGGAGGGCCGGATTCAATGAGCAGTTCTTC. Amino acids: CASSFSSGRAGFNEQFF. The full variable domain, with the rest looked up from reference TRBV28 and TRBJ2-1, is DVKVTQSSRYLVKRTGEKVFLECVQDMDHENMFWYRQDPGLGLRLIYFSYDVKMKEKGDIPEGYSVSREKKERFSLILESASTNQTSMYLCASSFSSGRAGFNEQFFGPGTRLTVL.

This clone was detected only a few times. The chain joins TRBV4-3 to TRBJ1-3; D may be TRBD1 (5 bases). V shed 4 bases and J shed 7 bases, with 14 bases lying between them. This CDR3 is 14 amino acids long. The germline gives CDR1 LGHNA, CDR2 YSLEER. As DNA, the CDR3 is TGCGCCAGCAGCCTGAACCAGGGAACCAACACCATATATTTT. Protein product: CASSLNQGTNTIYF.

J is TRBJ1-2 and V is TRBV28; maybe TRBD1 (5 bases). V was trimmed by 6 bases and J by 4 bases, leaving 15 bases between them. This CDR3 has 14 residues. In germline, CDR1 is MDHEN, CDR2 SYDVKM. This chain's CDR3 is CASRTPGEPYGYTF. In nucleotides, the CDR3 is TGTGCCAGCAGGACGCCGGGGGAGCCCTATGGCTACACCTTC.

This rearrangement joins TRBV4-2 to TRBJ1-2, with a tentative D call TRBD1 (6 bases). CDR1 is LGHNA and CDR2 is YNFKEQ in the germline V gene. Trimming cost V 2 bases and J 7 bases, with 14 bases left between them. CDR3 length: 14 residues. This CDR3 reads CASSQWLEGGGYTF. CDR3 in DNA: TGTGCCAGCAGCCAATGGCTAGAAGGGGGTGGCTACACCTTC.

This clone was observed a few times. The chain has TRBV9 and TRBJ1-2; D is unresolved. The CDR3 runs 12 residues. V shed 0 bases and J shed 5 bases, with 5 bases lying between them. Looked up from germline, CDR1 is SGDLS and CDR2 is YYNGEE. CDR3 residues: CASSVGSYGYTF. Written as DNA, the CDR3 is TGTGCCAGCAGCGTAGGGAGTTATGGCTACACCTTC.

The V gene is TRBV2, the J gene TRBJ1-5; possible D gene TRBD1, 5 bases. Trimming removed 7 bases from V and 0 bases from J, with 16 bases in between. This CDR3 comprises 16 residues. Germline V gene lookup returns CDR1 SNHLY and CDR2 FYNNEI. The CDR3, as DNA: TGTGCCAGCACATCAGTCGGGGGGTATAGCAATCAGCCCCAGCATTTT. Translating gives CASTSVGGYSNQPQHF.

The chain employs TRBV7-3 and TRBJ2-2, with 8 bases lining up with TRBD1. The ends lost 4 bases at V and 4 bases at J; junction bases unmatched: 5. This CDR3 spans 15 amino acids. Germline-derived CDR1 and CDR2 are SGHTA and FQGTGA. The CDR3 DNA reads as TGTGCCAGCAGCTCCGGACAGGGAGGCACCGGGGAGCTGTTTTTT. It yields the protein CASSSGQGGTGELFF.

The rearrangement joins TRBV6-6 to TRBJ1-5; TRBD1 is a possible D gene (5 bases). The length of the CDR3 is 14 residues. From germline, CDR1 is MNHNY and CDR2 SVGAGI (reference sequence). Trimming shortened V by 6 bases and J by 2 bases, and 11 bases separated the two germline ends. CDR3 protein: CASSTGQGNQPQHF. In DNA, the CDR3 is TGTGCCAGCAGCACTGGACAAGGCAATCAGCCCCAGCATTTT.

J is TRBJ1-5 and V is TRBV5-4; no reliable D call. V was pared by 0 bases and J by 7 bases, with 8 bases between. Germline CDR1 reads SGHNT; CDR2 reads YYREEE (reference sequence). CDR3 size: 13 residues. DNA of the CDR3: TGTGCCAGCAGCTTGGACGCGAGCCAGCCCCAGCATTTT. This sequence encodes CASSLDASQPQHF.

The rearrangement joins TRBV2 to TRBJ2-5; TRBD2 matches 16 bases. The CDR3 has 16 amino acids. Trimming took 6 bases from V and 2 from J; bases not matched to a gene: 3. Germline V lookup: CDR1 SNHLY, CDR2 FYNNEI. This CDR3 is CASRAGLAGGQETQYF. In nucleotides, the CDR3 is TGTGCCAGCAGGGCGGGACTAGCGGGAGGGCAAGAGACCCAGTACTTC. Full variable domain (rest looked up from reference TRBV2 and TRBJ2-5): EPEVTQTPSHQVTQMGQEVILRCVPISNHLYFYWYRQILGQKVEFLVSFYNNEISEKSEIFDDQFSVERPDGSNFTLKIRSTKLEDSAMYFCASRAGLAGGQETQYFGPGTRLLVL.

The CDR3 loop is CASGIAFEQFF. The CDR3, as DNA: TGTGCTAGTGGCATAGCTTTTGAGCAGTTCTTC. The rearrangement joins TRBV12-5 to TRBJ2-1, with D uncertain. V lost 6 bases and J 9 bases, leaving 9 bases between the germline ends. The CDR3 has 11 residues. The germline V gene has CDR1 LGHNT and CDR2 FRNRAP.

The chain links TRBV10-3 to TRBJ2-1, with 8 positions matching TRBD2. The V segment lost 6 bases and the J segment 0 bases; nucleotides outside the gene matches: 13. This CDR3 region has 18 residues. CDR1 ENHRY and CDR2 SYGVKD come from the germline V gene. CDR3 region: CAISWISGAAGSYNEQFF. CDR3 DNA: TGTGCCATCAGCTGGATTAGCGGGGCAGCTGGCTCCTACAATGAGCAGTTCTTC.

The chain links TRBV7-3 to TRBJ2-1; 7 nucleotides agree with TRBD2. This CDR3 comprises 13 residues. V dropped 0 bases and J dropped 12; count of bases not matched to a gene: 5. CDR1 is SGHTA and CDR2 is FQGTGA in the germline V gene. The DNA for the CDR3 is TGTGCCAGCAGCTTAACAGCGGGCGGGGGGCAGTTCTTC. Residues: CASSLTAGGGQFF. The full variable domain, rest sourced from reference TRBV7-3 and TRBJ2-1, is GAGVSQTPSNKVTEKGKYVELRCDPISGHTALYWYRQSLGQGPEFLIYFQGTGAADDSGLPNDRFFAVRPEGSVSTLKIQRTERGDSAVYLCASSLTAGGGQFFGPGTRLTVL.

The chain has TRBV11-2 and TRBJ1-3; D uncertain. V shed 1 base and J shed 8 bases, with 6 bases lying between them. Germline CDR1 is SGHAT and CDR2 is FQNNGV. The CDR3 contains 12 residues. The DNA of the CDR3 is TGTGCCAGCAGCTTAGGTCTAGACACCATATATTTT. Its protein product is CASSLGLDTIYF. The whole variable domain, remainder taken from reference TRBV11-2 and TRBJ1-3, is EAGVAQSPRYKIIEKRQSVAFWCNPISGHATLYWYQQILGQGPKLLIQFQNNGVVDDSQLPKDRFSAERLKGVDSTLKIQPAKLEDSAVYLCASSLGLDTIYFGEGSWLTVV.

The rearrangement uses TRBV5-4 and TRBJ1-2; D might be TRBD1 (6 bases). V gave up 4 bases and J gave up 4 bases, with 20 bases separating them. The CDR3 extends over 16 amino acids. Germline lookup yields CDR1 SGHNT and CDR2 YYREEE (reference sequence). Here the CDR3 DNA reads TGTGCCAGCAGCGGGGGGGCGGGAGGATCACTCTATGGCTACACCTTC. Its protein product is CASSGGAGGSLYGYTF.